One T cell receptor (beta chain) is described in this entry. This sample was included in a study of pediatric ulcerative colitis. V was cut by 4 bases and J by 7 bases, with 11 bases left in between. This CDR3 is 12 amino acids long. The germline V gene encodes CDR1 SGHNT and CDR2 YYREEE (reference sequence). No immunosuppressive drugs were given to ulcerative colitis patients before diagnostic colonoscopy. Blood was drawn at the time of colonoscopy. Profiled with immunoSEQ multiplex PCR; TCRdb holds only in-frame clones, not every one. Counted here are over 9,000 clones, 80% to 90% occurring once; the ten biggest clones make up roughly 6.4%.

Input material: blood. V gene TRBV5-4 combines with J gene TRBJ1-1; D not certain. The sequence came from a girl aged 10-17 years with moderate ulcerative colitis. The CDR3 spells CASSVESLEAFF. CDR3 coding DNA: TGTGCCAGCAGCGTCGAGTCGCTTGAAGCTTTCTTT.